This TCR beta chain was identified in a study of regulatory T cells in long-lasting Graves disease. Study findings and constraints: The sample size was small, and this may have reduced accuracy. TRBV28, TRBJ1-2 and TRBJ2-5 were segments that persistent disease favored.

The time point here: newly diagnosed GD, antithyroid drugs for less than 3 months. TCR sequences were obtained from RNA taken from PBMCs. Guidelines of the American Thyroid Association were used to diagnose Graves' disease. J was trimmed by 7 bases and V by 4 bases; bases with no gene match: 20. Germline lookup yields CDR1 MGHRA and CDR2 YSYEKL. This CDR3 comprises 19 residues. This clonotype has only a few counts. Its antigen is unknown. Assembly of TCR beta libraries relied on iRepertoire HTBI primers together with Arm-PCR of CDR3 regions. As processed by the authors: Samples jointly harbored 62 TRBV and 14 TRBJ segments. In TCRdb, the multiplex PCR reads were re-called with MiXCR into one record per CDR3 protein. V and J calls and clone size were set by TCRdb, not the authors. The sample contains 300,000 to 400,000 distinct CDR3 sequences, roughly 16% of which appear only once.

The receptor comes from a female donor with Graves disease. V and J are TRBV4-1 and TRBJ2-1; 9 nucleotides agree with TRBD2. The sample was peripheral blood mononuclear cells (PBMCs), taken at new diagnosis, from a patient treated with antithyroid drugs. The CDR3 nucleotides read TGCGCCAGCAGCCGGGCTACCCCGACAGGGCGGCTAGCGGGAAATGAGCAGTTCTTC. It specifies CASSRATPTGRLAGNEQFF.